This TCR beta chain was identified in a study of T-cell reconstitution after alpha-beta-depleted transplantation in children. With V trimmed by 6 bases and J by 3 bases, 4 bases remained unmatched. This CDR3 has 14 residues. The germline V gene encodes CDR1 SNHLY and CDR2 FYNNEI. Study-level points and caveats: In some patients, recipient T cells and intrathymic progenitors surviving conditioning explained high day-60 diversity. Alpha-beta T cells about two months after transplant reportedly derived from several hundred expanded graft clones. The authors attributed T-cell counts and diversity one year after transplant mostly to newly produced T cells.

Using unique molecular identifiers, the investigators prepared the TCRbeta library. Using its own MiXCR run on the PCR reads, TCRdb lists one record per CDR3 protein. The table records a few hundred thousand distinct CDR3 sequences, approximately 30% of them present only once. In this sample, this clonotype turned up a few times. Its cognate antigen is unknown. V gene TRBV2 combines with J gene TRBJ2-3; the match to TRBD2 covers 9 bases. This TCR came from a boy less than two years old with Wiskott-Aldrich syndrome, due to receive a stem cell transplant. The source material was PBMCs, sampled before TCRalphabeta/CD19-depleted stem cell transplant. This chain's CDR3 is CASRGTSMTDTQYF. CDR3 coding DNA: TGTGCCAGCAGGGGGACTAGCATGACAGATACGCAGTATTTT.